The TCR beta chain described here comes from a study of OX40 agonist ivuxolimab in advanced cancers. Findings and caveats of the study: Certain nonresponding patients likewise had low normalized T-cell clonal expansion.

As concerns this clone: What it recognizes is unknown.

TCRdb keeps only in-frame clones here, not all; method: immunoSEQ multiplex PCR. The sample consists of 50,000 to 65,000 clones, 70% to 90% of them appearing once. CDR1 is MDHEN and CDR2 is SYDVKM in the germline V gene. Trimming at V came to 6 bases and at J to 8 bases, leaving 6 bases not matched to a gene. The CDR3 is 12 amino acids. The sample in question was CD4+ or CD8+ T cells sorted from blood, obtained in a trial of the OX40 agonist ivuxolimab. This clonotype originated in an adult with an advanced solid tumor such as melanoma, head and neck, liver or kidney cancer. The chain recombines TRBV28 with TRBJ1-2; 7 bases are a match to TRBD1. CDR3 DNA sequence: TGTGCCAGCAGCCGACAGGGTGGGGGCTACACCTTC. It is translated as CASSRQGGGYTF.